The source of this TCR beta chain is a study of radiation and T cells in renal cell carcinoma. The time point here: baseline pretreatment blood. Stated treatment: 15 Gy SBRT to primary tumor, nephrectomy 4 weeks later. Repertoires were generated with immunoSEQ multiplex PCR, while TCRdb's copy carries only in-frame clones and drops some. The sample lists 150,000 or so clones; around nine tenths were seen once. The V and J ends lost 2 bases and 6 bases respectively, with 14 bases between them. Germline V CDR1 and CDR2: GTSNPN, SVGIG (reference sequence). This CDR3 region has 14 residues. This specimen was blood, taken from a patient whose treatment included radiotherapy and nephrectomy. The chain couples TRBV30 to TRBJ1-5, with D possibly matching TRBD1 (6 bases). This clonotype was obtained from a woman aged 45-65 years with renal cell carcinoma. This CDR3 is CAWSFQTGGQPQHF. The CDR3 DNA reads as TGTGCCTGGAGTTTCCAGACAGGAGGTCAGCCCCAGCATTTT. Full variable domain (remainder filled in from reference TRBV30 and TRBJ1-5): SQTIHQWPATLVQPVGSPLSLECTVEGTSNPNLYWYRQAAGRGLQLLFYSVGIGQISSEVPQNLSASRPQDRQFILSSKKLLLSDSGFYLCAWSFQTGGQPQHFGDGTRLSIL.